Described below is a single T cell receptor beta chain sequence and its context. The source of the sample is a study of blood T cell repertoires in COVID-19. About the study: Acute-phase and convalescent COVID-19 samples originated in the United States, Italy and Spain. T cells, B-cell-depleted T cells, or PBMCs provided the cDNA or gDNA that served as material.

Germline CDR1 is KGHSH and CDR2 is LQKENI. V was shortened by 5 bases and J by 0 bases, with 13 bases between the two germline ends. The CDR3 loop spans 15 amino acids. Methods used by the authors: Cell counts per sample came from amplifying reference gene primers. The table came from immunoSEQ multiplex PCR; TCRdb's copy has only in-frame clones and leaves some out. V, J and clone size reflect that table, while D and trimming were determined from the DNA. Altogether some 100,000 clones are present, about 89% being singletons, with the ten largest covering about 1%. The clonotype was recovered from a man in his 60s with acute or convalescent COVID-19. V and J are TRBV18 and TRBJ1-2, with D tentatively TRBD1 (6 bases). Material for sequencing was peripheral blood. CDR3 coding DNA: TGTGCCAGCTCATCGAACAGGGAACCTAACTATGGCTACACCTTC. Translating it yields CASSSNREPNYGYTF.